This TCR beta chain was obtained from a study of T cells in Graves' hyperthyroidism and ophthalmopathy. Study background: Once the initial diagnosis was made, peripheral blood was obtained before any treatment. Study-wide results and limits: Most thyroid clonotypes with frequency above 0.001 were detected in blood. Onset of ophthalmopathy came a median roughly 6.9 months after the model predicted it.

The germline CDR1 and CDR2 sequences are SEHNR and FQNEAQ (reference sequence). V lost 6 bases and J lost 4; bases outside the gene matches: 6. This CDR3 region has 15 residues. Exclusion of patients followed from uncontrolled infection, other autoimmune disease, pregnancy or lactation. It was RNA transcripts that yielded the amplified TCR beta CDR3 regions. The TCR CDR3 first-round RT-PCR relied on the HTBI primer set. TCRdb processed the multiplex PCR reads anew with MiXCR; each CDR3 protein has one entry. This sample has approximately 430,000 distinct CDR3 sequences, with 15% to 17% found just once. This clonotype has more than one count but fewer than ten. No antigen is known for it.

The chain combines TRBV7-9 with TRBJ2-1, with TRBD2 identical over 10 bases. The source material was blood. The sequence derives from a woman aged 18-29 years with Graves' hyperthyroidism. The CDR3 bases are TGTGCCAGCAGTACGCCGGGACTAGCGTACAATGAGCAGTTCTTC. Its translation: CASSTPGLAYNEQFF.